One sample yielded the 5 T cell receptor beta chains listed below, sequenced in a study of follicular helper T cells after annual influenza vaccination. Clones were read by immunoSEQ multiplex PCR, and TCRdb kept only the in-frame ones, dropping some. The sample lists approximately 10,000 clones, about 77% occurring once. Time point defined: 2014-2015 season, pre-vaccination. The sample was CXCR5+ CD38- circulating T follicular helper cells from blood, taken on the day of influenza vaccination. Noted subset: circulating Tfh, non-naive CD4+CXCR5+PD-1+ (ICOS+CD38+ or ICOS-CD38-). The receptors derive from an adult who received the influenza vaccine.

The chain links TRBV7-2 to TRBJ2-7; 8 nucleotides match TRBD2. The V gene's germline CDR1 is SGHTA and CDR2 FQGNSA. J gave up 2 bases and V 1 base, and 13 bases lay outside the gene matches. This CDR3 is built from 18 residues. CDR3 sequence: CASSLVSVSGGETYEQYF. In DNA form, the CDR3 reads TGTGCCAGCAGCTTAGTTTCCGTCTCGGGGGGGGAAACCTACGAGCAGTACTTC.

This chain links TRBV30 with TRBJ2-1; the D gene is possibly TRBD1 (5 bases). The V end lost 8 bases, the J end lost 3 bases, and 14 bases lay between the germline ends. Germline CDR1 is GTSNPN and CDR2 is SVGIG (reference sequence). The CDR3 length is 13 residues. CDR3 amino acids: CALGLTGYNEQFF. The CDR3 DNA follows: TGTGCCCTGGGCCTTACAGGCTACAATGAGCAGTTCTTC.

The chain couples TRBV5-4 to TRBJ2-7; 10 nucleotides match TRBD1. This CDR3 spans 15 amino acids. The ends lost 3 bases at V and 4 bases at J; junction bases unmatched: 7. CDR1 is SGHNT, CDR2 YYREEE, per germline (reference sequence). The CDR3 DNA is TGTGCCAGCAGCTCCGGGACAGGGGTCTGGTACGAGCAGTACTTC. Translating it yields CASSSGTGVWYEQYF.

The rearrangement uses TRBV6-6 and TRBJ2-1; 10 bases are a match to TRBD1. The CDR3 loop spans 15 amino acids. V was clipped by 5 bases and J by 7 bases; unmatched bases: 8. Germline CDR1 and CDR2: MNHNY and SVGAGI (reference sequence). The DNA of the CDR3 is TGTGCCAGCAGTCTGACTGGACAGGGGGGGAATGAGCAGTTCTTC. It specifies CASSLTGQGGNEQFF.

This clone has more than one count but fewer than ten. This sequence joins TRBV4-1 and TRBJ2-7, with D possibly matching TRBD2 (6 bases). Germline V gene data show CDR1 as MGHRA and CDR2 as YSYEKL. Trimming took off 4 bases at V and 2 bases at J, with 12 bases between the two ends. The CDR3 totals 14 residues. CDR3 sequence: CASSPGLQPYEQYF. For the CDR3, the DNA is TGCGCCAGCAGCCCGGGACTCCAACCCTACGAGCAGTACTTC.